This T cell receptor beta chain emerged from a study of T cells after posttransplantation cyclophosphamide. The data were produced by immunoSEQ multiplex PCR, yet TCRdb's version contains in-frame clones alone and is incomplete. The repertoire holds under 4,000 clones, with about 64% as singletons. Germline CDR1 LGHNA, CDR2 YNFKEQ. This CDR3 spans 15 amino acids. V shed 1 base and J shed 1 base, with 11 bases lying between them. The chain uses TRBV4-2 and TRBJ2-7; unclear D gene. Sample: memory CD8+ T cells sorted from blood. The clonotype comes from a man in his forties or fifties. The CDR3 DNA sequence: TGTGCCAGCAGCCAAGCTCCGGCGGCTTCCTACGAGCAGTACTTC. Its protein is CASSQAPAASYEQYF.